The 3 T cell receptor beta chains below come from one sample, sequenced in a study of blood T cell repertoires in COVID-19. TCRdb's table, derived via immunoSEQ multiplex PCR, lists solely in-frame clones and lacks some. The sample holds tens of thousands of clones; 70% to 90% are singletons and the top ten take 8.3%. The sample consisted of peripheral blood. These receptors all come from a human donor with active COVID-19. The donor label of this sample is uncertain.

The CDR3 loop reads CASTPGQGNIDTQYF. For the CDR3, the DNA is TGCGCCAGCACACCCGGACAGGGGAATATAGATACGCAGTATTTT. This chain links TRBV5-1 with TRBJ2-3, with 9 bases identical to TRBD1. CDR1 is SGHRS and CDR2 is YFSETQ in the germline V gene. V dropped 6 bases and J dropped 5; count of bases not matched to a gene: 10. The length of the CDR3 is 15 residues. Filled out from reference TRBV5-1 and TRBJ2-3, the complete variable domain reads KAGVTQTPRYLIKTRGQQVTLSCSPISGHRSVSWYQQTPGQGLQFLFEYFSETQRNKGNFPGRFSGRQFSNSRSEMNVSTLELGDSALYLCASTPGQGNIDTQYFGPGTRLTVL.

This clone was picked up one time. The chain recombines TRBV24-1 with TRBJ1-2; D may be TRBD1 (6 bases). The germline V gene encodes CDR1 KGHDR and CDR2 SFDVKD. The CDR3 is made up of 15 amino acids. V shed 4 bases and J shed 4 bases, with 15 bases lying between them. The CDR3 here is CATSDQQGSSYGYTF. For the CDR3, the DNA is TGTGCCACCAGTGACCAACAGGGCTCTAGCTATGGCTACACCTTC.

The V and J genes are TRBV7-2 and TRBJ2-5; TRBD2 matches at 7 bases. V lost 7 bases to trimming and J lost 4 bases; unmatched junction nucleotides: 12. CDR1 and CDR2 (germline): SGHTA, FQGNSA. The CDR3 is 15 amino acids. The DNA of the CDR3 is TGTGCCAGCAAGCTTAGCGGGTATTGGATAGAGACCCAGTACTTC. It is translated as CASKLSGYWIETQYF.